The 14 T cell receptor beta chains below come from one sample, sequenced in a study of T cell repertoires in cytomegalovirus infection. TCRdb re-analysed the reads in MiXCR, keeping a single row per CDR3 protein. The sample records some 400,000 distinct CDR3 sequences, under 40% being singletons. Specimen: PBMCs. The receptors shown here come from a human donor in good health (CMV status not recorded). Some clones in this sample may be carry-over from other donors' samples.

This clonotype was observed many times. This chain connects TRBV7-4 to TRBJ2-1; D assignment may be TRBD1 or TRBD2 (5 bases each). V dropped 10 bases and J dropped 9 bases, with 37 bases sitting between them. This CDR3 spans 19 amino acids. Germline values: CDR1 SGHVT, CDR2 SQSDAQ. Here the CDR3 reads CANRPGENPPGRTRGEQFF. CDR3 nucleotide sequence: TGTGCCAACCGACCTGGAGAGAATCCTCCGGGACGGACACGGGGTGAGCAGTTCTTC.

The chain has TRBV4-1 and TRBJ2-3, with D possibly matching TRBD1 (6 bases). Trimming cost V 6 bases and J 6 bases, with 19 bases left between them. Germline CDR1 and CDR2: MGHRA and YSYEKL. The CDR3 runs to 15 residues. The CDR3 sequence: CASRLIGTIMDTQYF. The CDR3 region has the DNA TGCGCCAGCAGACTCATCGGGACAATCATGGATACGCAGTATTTT.

This clonotype was detected a few times. The junction shows a germline mismatch at one end, possibly a read error. This rearrangement joins TRBV15 to TRBJ1-1; 8 bases are a match to TRBD1. Germline values: CDR1 LNHNV, CDR2 YYDKDF (reference sequence). The CDR3 spans 14 residues. The CDR3 DNA reads TGTGCCACCAGCGGTGGGGACAGGAATTCTGAGGCTTTCTTT. Translating it yields CATSGGDRNSEAFF.

The V call is TRBV4-3, the J call TRBJ1-6, with D hard to call. Trimming shortened V by 3 bases and J by 6 bases, and 12 bases separated the two germline ends. CDR1 LGHNA and CDR2 YSLEER come from the germline V gene. This CDR3 is 15 amino acids long. CDR3 region: CASSQGGNSNSPLHF. CDR3 nucleotides: TGCGCCAGCAGCCAGGGAGGGAACAGTAATTCACCCCTCCACTTT.

This clonotype was counted between two and nine times. The chain carries TRBV5-6 and TRBJ2-2; TRBD1 might be the D (6 bases). Germline V gene sequence: CDR1 SGHDT, CDR2 YYEEEE. Between the trimmed V and J ends, which lost 5 bases and 1 base, there was a span of 9 bases. The length of the CDR3 is 14 residues. The CDR3 bases are TGTGCCAGCAGATCGGACAGGAACACCGGGGAGCTGTTTTTT. It specifies CASRSDRNTGELFF.

This clonotype was seen at least ten times. This chain connects TRBV6-1 to TRBJ1-2; D not certain. The V and J ends lost 7 bases and 3 bases respectively, with 18 bases between them. The length of the CDR3 is 15 residues. Germline CDR1 MNHNS, CDR2 SASEGT. Here the CDR3 reads CASTPEWALDYGYTF. CDR3 bases: TGTGCCAGCACCCCGGAGTGGGCACTGGACTATGGCTACACCTTC.

The chain uses TRBV19 and TRBJ1-5; 7 nucleotides line up with TRBD1. Germline lookup yields CDR1 LNHDA and CDR2 SQIVND (reference sequence). CDR3 length: 16 residues. V lost 2 bases, J lost 6 bases, and 10 bases stayed unmatched. The CDR3 region has the DNA TGTGCCAGTAGTATAAGAGGCACAGGGGAGTTTCAGCCCCAGCATTTT. Translated, it gives CASSIRGTGEFQPQHF.

On this clonotype itself: A read error is likely, as this CDR3 ends without the conserved phenylalanine or tryptophan. V usage is TRBV7-2 and J usage is TRBJ2-3, with TRBD1 as a possible D gene (5 bases). The CDR3 contains 13 residues. Germline-derived CDR1 and CDR2 are SGHTA and FQGNSA. The CDR3 nucleotides read TGTGCCAGCAGCCAGGGCAGCACAGAGACGCAGTATTTG. Its protein is CASSQGSTETQYL.

The rearrangement joins TRBV6-4 to TRBJ1-1; 8 bases map to TRBD1. Losses at the gene ends were 6 bases for V and 1 base for J; bases not matched to a gene: 7. The CDR3 totals 15 residues. Per germline, CDR1 MRHNA and CDR2 SNTAGT. CDR3 coding DNA: TGTGCCAGCAGCTCCGGACAGGGTTCGAACACTGAAGCTTTCTTT. Translated, it gives CASSSGQGSNTEAFF.

With respect to this clonotype: A much larger clone differs by one base, so this may be a read error. This sequence joins TRBV6-1 and TRBJ2-6; 11 bases agree with TRBD2. Germline lookup yields CDR1 MNHNS and CDR2 SASEGT. This CDR3 has 18 residues. CDR3 in amino acids: CTSSERRLAGSGANVLTF. For the CDR3, the DNA is TGTACCAGCAGTGAAAGGAGACTAGCGGGGTCCGGGGCCAACGTCCTGACTTTC.

This clonotype was observed a handful of times. The rearrangement joins TRBV7-2 to TRBJ2-5; 9 bases fit TRBD1. This CDR3 region has 15 residues. Germline V gene sequence: CDR1 SGHTA, CDR2 FQGNSA. Trimming at V came to 1 base and at J to 3 bases, leaving 3 bases not matched to a gene. As DNA, the CDR3 is TGTGCCAGCAGCTTAGGGGGACAGGGAAAAGAGACCCAGTACTTC. Translated, it gives CASSLGGQGKETQYF.

This chain connects TRBV6-1 to TRBJ2-6, with D unclear. Trimming left V 8 bases short and J 4 bases short, with 15 bases between. CDR3 length: 15 residues. The germline V gene has CDR1 MNHNS and CDR2 SASEGT. The DNA of the CDR3 is TGTGCCAGCCTGTCCTCTGGAACCGGGGCCAACGTCCTGACTTTC. Translating it yields CASLSSGTGANVLTF.

This rearrangement joins TRBV12-3 or TRBV12-4 to TRBJ1-4; tentatively, D is TRBD1 (6 bases). Trimming removed 4 bases from V and 7 bases from J, with 13 bases in between. The CDR3 totals 14 residues. The CDR3 DNA follows: TGTGCCAGCAGTTCTCAGGGGAAAGCTGAAAAACTGTTTTTT. It yields the protein CASSSQGKAEKLFF.

In this sample, this clonotype turned up many times. The chain uses TRBV7-8 and TRBJ2-1, with 7 nucleotides matching TRBD2. Looked up from germline, CDR1 is SGHVS and CDR2 is FQNEAQ. Unmatched junction bases numbered 9, after V lost 1 base and J lost 9 bases. The CDR3 contains 15 residues. The CDR3 loop is CASSLGERGTSEQFF. Written as DNA, the CDR3 is TGTGCCAGCAGCTTAGGAGAGCGGGGAACGTCTGAGCAGTTCTTC.